In this sample, the clone carrying this TCR beta chain turned up a few times. The CDR3 extends over 17 amino acids. The V gene lost 3 bases and the J gene lost 2 bases, with 17 bases spanning the gap. These data belong to a study of T-cell memory formation after mild COVID-19. As for the study in general: There were largely donor-specific TCR clusters.

MiXCR, run by TCRdb on the 5' RACE reads, gives a single entry per CDR3 protein. The top ten hold more than 25% of the sample, which has 85,000 to 120,000 distinct CDR3 sequences, approximately 13% seen once. Sequenced material: PBMCs or a T cell subset sorted from them (not recorded which). This clonotype originated in an adult woman who had mild COVID-19 (a few samples of this study predate the infection). Cell type and time point are not known. The chain joins TRBV23-1 to TRBJ2-4, with no clear D. TRBV23-1 is treated as an ORF (open reading frame) with a function not yet certain. DNA for the CDR3: TGCGCCAGCAGTCATGACCAGTCTTCGGTTTCCAAAAACATTCAGTACTTC. Protein product: CASSHDQSSVSKNIQYF.